The following is a T cell receptor (beta chain) sequence with its context. This sample stems from a study of blood T cell repertoires in COVID-19. Whole-study context: Acute and convalescent COVID-19 samples came from the United States, Italy and Spain.

Some clones are missing from TCRdb's copy, which holds only in-frame ones; the method was immunoSEQ multiplex PCR. The sample records about 190,000 clones, about four fifths being singletons. Germline values: CDR1 MNHEY, CDR2 SMNVEV (reference sequence). V was shortened by 2 bases and J by 8 bases, with 15 bases between the two germline ends. The CDR3 sequence is 14 residues long. The genes are TRBV27 and TRBJ1-1; TRBD1 is a possible D gene (6 bases). This sequence originates from a woman younger than 45 who had recovered from COVID-19. Sequencing used PBMCs or T cells enriched from blood (not recorded which). CDR3 in DNA: TGTGCCAGCAGTTTAACAGGGTCGATCTGGGAAGCTTTCTTT. It translates to CASSLTGSIWEAFF.